These 2 T cell receptor beta chains share one sample of origin, sequenced in a study of tumor and adjacent non-tumor tissue in lung cancer. TCRbeta libraries were built with three rounds of nested PCR, modified from ARM-PCR. TCRdb used MiXCR to reprocess the multiplex PCR reads, holding one entry per CDR3 protein. The sample has tens of thousands of distinct CDR3 sequences; roughly 60% are singletons. No cell sorting was done before RNA was extracted from the tissue. This non-tumor lung sample came from over 3 cm beyond the tumor edge. Input material: distant non-tumor lung tissue. The receptors originated from a woman between 70 and 85 years old with non-small cell lung cancer.

By its share, this clonotype is medium-sized. The chain recombines TRBV11-1 with TRBJ2-2; 8 bases agree with TRBD2. V shed 5 bases, J shed 4 bases, and the junction held 9 bases outside the gene matches. This CDR3 is 16 amino acids long. Germline loops: CDR1 SGHAT, CDR2 FQDESV (reference sequence). Here the CDR3 reads CASSQLTSGSTGELFF. CDR3 coding DNA: TGTGCCAGCAGCCAACTCACTAGCGGTAGCACCGGGGAGCTGTTTTTT.

This clonotype was counted only a few times. The chain has TRBV30 and TRBJ2-7, with D unclear. V shed 2 bases and J shed 6 bases, with 14 bases lying between them. Germline V gene data show CDR1 as GTSNPN and CDR2 as SVGIG (reference sequence). The CDR3 spans 13 residues. The CDR3 sequence: CAWSKTYSFEQYF. The CDR3 nucleotides read TGTGCCTGGAGTAAGACCTATAGCTTCGAGCAGTACTTC.